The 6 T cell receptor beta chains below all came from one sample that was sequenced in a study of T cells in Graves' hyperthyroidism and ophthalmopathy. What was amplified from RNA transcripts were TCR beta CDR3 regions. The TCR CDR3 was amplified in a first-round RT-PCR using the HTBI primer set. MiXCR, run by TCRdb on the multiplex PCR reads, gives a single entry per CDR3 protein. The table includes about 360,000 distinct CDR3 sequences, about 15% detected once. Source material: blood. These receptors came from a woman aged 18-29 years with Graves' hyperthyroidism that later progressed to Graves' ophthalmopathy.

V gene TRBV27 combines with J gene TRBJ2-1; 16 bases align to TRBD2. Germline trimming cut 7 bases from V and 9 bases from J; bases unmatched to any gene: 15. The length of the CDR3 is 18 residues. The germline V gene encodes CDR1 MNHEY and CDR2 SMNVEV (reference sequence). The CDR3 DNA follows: TGTGCCAGCAACTGGGGACTAGCGGGAGGGCCTTCCAGTAGTGAGCAGTTCTTC. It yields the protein CASNWGLAGGPSSSEQFF.

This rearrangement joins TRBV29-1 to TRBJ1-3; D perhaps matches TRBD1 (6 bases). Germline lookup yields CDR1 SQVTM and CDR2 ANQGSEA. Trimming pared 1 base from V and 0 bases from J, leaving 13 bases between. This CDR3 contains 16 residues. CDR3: CSVEGTANLSGNTIYF. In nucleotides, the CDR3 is TGCAGCGTTGAAGGGACAGCCAACCTCTCTGGAAACACCATATATTTT.

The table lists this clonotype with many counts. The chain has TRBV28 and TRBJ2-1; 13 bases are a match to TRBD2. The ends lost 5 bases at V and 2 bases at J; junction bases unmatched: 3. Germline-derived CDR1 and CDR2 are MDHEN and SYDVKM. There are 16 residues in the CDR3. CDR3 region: CASSLTSGRAYNEQFF. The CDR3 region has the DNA TGTGCCAGCAGTCTTACTAGCGGGAGGGCCTACAATGAGCAGTTCTTC.

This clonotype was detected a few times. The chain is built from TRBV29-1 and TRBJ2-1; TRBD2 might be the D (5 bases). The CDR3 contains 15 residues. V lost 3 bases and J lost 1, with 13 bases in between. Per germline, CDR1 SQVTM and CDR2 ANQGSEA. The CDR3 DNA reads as TGCAGCGTTGATCCCGCCCGGAGGTCCTACAATGAGCAGTTCTTC. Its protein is CSVDPARRSYNEQFF.

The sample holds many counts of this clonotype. Here the CDR3 DNA reads TGCAGCGTTGAGGGGTTGGAGGGGACGTACTCCTACAATGAGCAGTTCTTC. It codes for CSVEGLEGTYSYNEQFF. The V gene is TRBV29-1, the J gene TRBJ2-1, with a tentative D call TRBD2 (6 bases). Germline V lookup: CDR1 SQVTM, CDR2 ANQGSEA. Deletions cut 3 bases from V and 0 bases from J, with 18 bases between. The length of the CDR3 is 17 residues.

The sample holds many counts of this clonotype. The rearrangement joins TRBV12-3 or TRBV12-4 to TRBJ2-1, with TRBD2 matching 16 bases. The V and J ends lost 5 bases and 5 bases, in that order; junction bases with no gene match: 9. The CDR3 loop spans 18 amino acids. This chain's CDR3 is CASSTGLAGGLPNNEQFF. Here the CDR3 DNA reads TGTGCCAGCAGTACGGGACTAGCGGGAGGGCTTCCAAACAATGAGCAGTTCTTC.